This T cell receptor (beta chain) was sequenced in a study of CD8+ T cells in alopecia areata. V lost 7 bases to trimming and J lost 4 bases; unmatched junction nucleotides: 9. Germline assignment: CDR1 SQVTM and CDR2 ANQGSEA. The CDR3 is made up of 13 amino acids. The sample holds a few counts of this clone. Investigators isolated RNA and reverse transcribed it into cDNA to act as the sequencing template. The repertoire was sequenced with immunoSEQ multiplex PCR; TCRdb's copy has only in-frame clones and lacks some. The sample includes 110,000 or so clones, less than 45% of them seen just once. The chain combines TRBV29-1 with TRBJ1-1; 7 bases are a match to TRBD1. This TCR was recovered from a human donor with alopecia areata. Specimen: CD4+ T cells sorted from blood. CDR3: CSALRQGRTEAFF. Here the CDR3 DNA reads TGCAGCGCCCTACGACAGGGCCGCACTGAAGCTTTCTTT. The full variable domain, its missing parts supplied by reference TRBV29-1 and TRBJ1-1, is SAVISQKPSRDICQRGTSLTIQCQVDSQVTMMFWYRQQPGQSLTLIATANQGSEATYESGFVIDKFPISRPNLTFSTLTVSNMSPEDSSIYLCSALRQGRTEAFFGQGTRLTVV.